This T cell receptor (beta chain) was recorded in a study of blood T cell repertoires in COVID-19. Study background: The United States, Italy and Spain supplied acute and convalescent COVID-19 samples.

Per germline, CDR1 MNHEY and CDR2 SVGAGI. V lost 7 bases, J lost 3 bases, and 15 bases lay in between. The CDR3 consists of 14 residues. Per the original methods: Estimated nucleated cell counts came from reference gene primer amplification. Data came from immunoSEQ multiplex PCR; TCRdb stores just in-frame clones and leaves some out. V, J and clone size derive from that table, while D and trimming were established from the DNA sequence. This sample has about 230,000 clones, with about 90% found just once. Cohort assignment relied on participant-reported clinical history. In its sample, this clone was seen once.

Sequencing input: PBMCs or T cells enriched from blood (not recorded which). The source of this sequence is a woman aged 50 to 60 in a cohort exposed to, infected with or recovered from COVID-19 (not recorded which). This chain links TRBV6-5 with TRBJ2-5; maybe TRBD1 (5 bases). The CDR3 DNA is TGTGCCAGCACCGGCCCCGGCAGGGAAGAGACCCAGTACTTC. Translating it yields CASTGPGREETQYF.